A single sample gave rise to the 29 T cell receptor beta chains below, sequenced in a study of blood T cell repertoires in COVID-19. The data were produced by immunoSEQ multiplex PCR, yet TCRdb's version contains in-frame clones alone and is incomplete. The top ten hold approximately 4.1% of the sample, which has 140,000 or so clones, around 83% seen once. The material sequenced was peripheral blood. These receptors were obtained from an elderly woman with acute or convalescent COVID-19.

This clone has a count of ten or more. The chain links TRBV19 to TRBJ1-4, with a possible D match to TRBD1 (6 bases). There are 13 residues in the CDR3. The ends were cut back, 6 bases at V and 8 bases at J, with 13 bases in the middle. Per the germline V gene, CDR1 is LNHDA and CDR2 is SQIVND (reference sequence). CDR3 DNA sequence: TGTGCCAGTAGCCCGGACAGTAGGGAAAAACTGTTTTTT. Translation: CASSPDSREKLFF.

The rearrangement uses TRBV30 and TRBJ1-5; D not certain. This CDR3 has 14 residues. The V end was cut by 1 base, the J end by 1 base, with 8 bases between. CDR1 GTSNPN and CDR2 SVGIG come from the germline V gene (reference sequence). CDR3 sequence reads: CAWSAEISNQPQHF. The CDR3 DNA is TGTGCCTGGAGTGCTGAGATAAGCAATCAGCCCCAGCATTTT.

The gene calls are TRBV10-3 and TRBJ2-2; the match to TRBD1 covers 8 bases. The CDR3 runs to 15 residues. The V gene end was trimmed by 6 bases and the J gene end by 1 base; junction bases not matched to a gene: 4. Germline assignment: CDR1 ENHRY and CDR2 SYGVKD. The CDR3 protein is CAISPTGVNTGELFF. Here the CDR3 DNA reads TGTGCCATCAGCCCGACAGGGGTGAACACCGGGGAGCTGTTTTTT.

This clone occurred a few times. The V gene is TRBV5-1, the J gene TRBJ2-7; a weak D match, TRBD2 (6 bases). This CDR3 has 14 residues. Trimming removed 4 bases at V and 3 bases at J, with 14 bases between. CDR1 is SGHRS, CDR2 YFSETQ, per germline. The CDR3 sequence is CASSPPGTDYEQYF. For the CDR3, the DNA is TGCGCCAGCAGCCCCCCCGGGACTGACTACGAGCAGTACTTC.

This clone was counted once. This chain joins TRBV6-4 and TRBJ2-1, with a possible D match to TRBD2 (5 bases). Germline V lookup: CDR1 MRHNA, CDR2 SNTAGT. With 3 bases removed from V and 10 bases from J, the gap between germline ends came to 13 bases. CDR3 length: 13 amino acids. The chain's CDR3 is CASSESLGREQFF. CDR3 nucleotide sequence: TGTGCCAGCAGTGAATCACTAGGGCGGGAGCAGTTCTTC.

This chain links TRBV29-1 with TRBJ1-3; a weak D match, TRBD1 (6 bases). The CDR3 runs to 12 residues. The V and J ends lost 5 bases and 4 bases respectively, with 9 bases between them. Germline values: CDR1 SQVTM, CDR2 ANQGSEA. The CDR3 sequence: CSVWTDGNTIYF. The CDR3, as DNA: TGCAGCGTTTGGACAGACGGAAACACCATATATTTT. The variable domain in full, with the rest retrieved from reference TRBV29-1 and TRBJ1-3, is SAVISQKPSRDICQRGTSLTIQCQVDSQVTMMFWYRQQPGQSLTLIATANQGSEATYESGFVIDKFPISRPNLTFSTLTVSNMSPEDSSIYLCSVWTDGNTIYFGEGSWLTVV.

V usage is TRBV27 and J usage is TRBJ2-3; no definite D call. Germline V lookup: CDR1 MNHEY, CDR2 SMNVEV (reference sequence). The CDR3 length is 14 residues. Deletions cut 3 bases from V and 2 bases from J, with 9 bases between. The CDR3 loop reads CASSLRRPTDTQYF. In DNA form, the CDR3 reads TGTGCCAGCAGTTTGCGGAGACCCACAGATACGCAGTATTTT.

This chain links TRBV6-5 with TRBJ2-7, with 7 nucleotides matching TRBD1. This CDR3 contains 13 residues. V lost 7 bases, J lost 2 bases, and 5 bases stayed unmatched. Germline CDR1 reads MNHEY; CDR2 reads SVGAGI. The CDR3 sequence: CASTWDSPYEQYF. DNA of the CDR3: TGTGCCAGCACCTGGGACAGCCCCTACGAGCAGTACTTC.

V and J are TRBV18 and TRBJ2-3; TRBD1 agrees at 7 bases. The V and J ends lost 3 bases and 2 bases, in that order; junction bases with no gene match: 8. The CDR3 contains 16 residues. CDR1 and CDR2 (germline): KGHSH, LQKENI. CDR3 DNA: TGTGCCAGCTCACCCCCAAGGACAGGAGACACAGATACGCAGTATTTT. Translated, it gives CASSPPRTGDTDTQYF. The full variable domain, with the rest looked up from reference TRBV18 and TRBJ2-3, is NAGVMQNPRHLVRRRGQEARLRCSPMKGHSHVYWYRQLPEEGLKFMVYLQKENIIDESGMPKERFSAEFPKEGPSILRIQQVVRGDSAAYFCASSPPRTGDTDTQYFGPGTRLTVL.

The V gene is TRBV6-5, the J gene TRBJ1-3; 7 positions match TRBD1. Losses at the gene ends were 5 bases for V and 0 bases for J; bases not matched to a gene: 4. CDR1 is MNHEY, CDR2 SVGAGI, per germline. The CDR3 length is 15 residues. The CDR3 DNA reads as TGTGCCAGCAGTCGGGACAGTTCCTCTGGAAACACCATATATTTT. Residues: CASSRDSSSGNTIYF.

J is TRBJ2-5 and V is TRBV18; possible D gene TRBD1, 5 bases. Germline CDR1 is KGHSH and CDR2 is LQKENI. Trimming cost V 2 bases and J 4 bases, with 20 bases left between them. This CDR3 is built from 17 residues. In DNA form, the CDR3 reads TGTGCCAGCTCACCAACCAAGGACGGCAGGGCGGCAGAGACCCAGTACTTC. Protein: CASSPTKDGRAAETQYF.

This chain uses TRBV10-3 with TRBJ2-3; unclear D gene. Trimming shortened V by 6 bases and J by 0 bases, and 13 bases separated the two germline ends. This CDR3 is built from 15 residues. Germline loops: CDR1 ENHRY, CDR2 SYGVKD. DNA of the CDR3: TGTGCCATCAGCGACTCTGGGTCTAGCACAGATACGCAGTATTTT. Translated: CAISDSGSSTDTQYF.

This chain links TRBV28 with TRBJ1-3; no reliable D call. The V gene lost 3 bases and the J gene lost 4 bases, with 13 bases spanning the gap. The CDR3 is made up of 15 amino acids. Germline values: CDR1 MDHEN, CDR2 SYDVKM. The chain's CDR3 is CASSFTPRQGNTIYF. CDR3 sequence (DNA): TGTGCCAGCAGTTTTACCCCCCGCCAGGGAAACACCATATATTTT.

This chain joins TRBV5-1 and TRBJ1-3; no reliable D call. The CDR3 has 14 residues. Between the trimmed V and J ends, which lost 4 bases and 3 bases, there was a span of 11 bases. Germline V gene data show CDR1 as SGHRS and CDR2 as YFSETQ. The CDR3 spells CASSNQDYGNTIYF. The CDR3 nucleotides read TGCGCCAGCAGCAATCAGGATTATGGAAACACCATATATTTT.

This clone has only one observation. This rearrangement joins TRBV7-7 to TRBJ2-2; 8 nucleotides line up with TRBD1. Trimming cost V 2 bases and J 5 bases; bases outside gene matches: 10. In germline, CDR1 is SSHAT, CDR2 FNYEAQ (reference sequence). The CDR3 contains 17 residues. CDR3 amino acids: CASSLSIGQGGTGELFF. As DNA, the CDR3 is TGTGCCAGCAGCTTAAGTATAGGACAGGGAGGTACCGGGGAGCTGTTTTTT.

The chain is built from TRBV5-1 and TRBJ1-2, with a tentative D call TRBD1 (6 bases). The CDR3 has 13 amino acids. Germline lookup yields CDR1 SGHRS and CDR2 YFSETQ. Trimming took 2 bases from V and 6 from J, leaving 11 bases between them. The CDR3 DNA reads TGCGCCAGCAGCTTACAGGGAGGGGATGGCTACACCTTC. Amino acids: CASSLQGGDGYTF.

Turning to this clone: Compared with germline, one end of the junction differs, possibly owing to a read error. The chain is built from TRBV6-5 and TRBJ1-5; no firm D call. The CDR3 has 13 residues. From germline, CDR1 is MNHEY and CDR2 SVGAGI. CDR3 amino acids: CASSYSETAGKYF. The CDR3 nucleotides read TGTGCCAGCAGTTACTCTGAAACAGCAGGCAAATATTTT.

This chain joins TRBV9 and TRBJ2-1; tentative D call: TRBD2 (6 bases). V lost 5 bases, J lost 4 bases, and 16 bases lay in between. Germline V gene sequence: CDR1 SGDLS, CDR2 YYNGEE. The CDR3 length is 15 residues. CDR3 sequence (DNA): TGTGCCAGCAGGGCGTCCGGGACTCCATACAATGAGCAGTTCTTC. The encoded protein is CASRASGTPYNEQFF.

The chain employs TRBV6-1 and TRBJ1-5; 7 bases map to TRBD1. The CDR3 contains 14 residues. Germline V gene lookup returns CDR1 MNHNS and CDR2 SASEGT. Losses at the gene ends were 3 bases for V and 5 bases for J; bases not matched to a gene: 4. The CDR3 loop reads CASSDQTGHQPQHF. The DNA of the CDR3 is TGTGCCAGCAGTGATCAGACAGGGCATCAGCCCCAGCATTTT.

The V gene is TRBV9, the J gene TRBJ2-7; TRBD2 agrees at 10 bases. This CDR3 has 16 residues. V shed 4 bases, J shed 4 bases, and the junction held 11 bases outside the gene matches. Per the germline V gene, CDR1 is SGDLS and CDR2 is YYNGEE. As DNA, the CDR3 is TGTGCCAGCAGCCTCCTAAGCGGGGGGGCCTGGTACGAGCAGTACTTC. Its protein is CASSLLSGGAWYEQYF.

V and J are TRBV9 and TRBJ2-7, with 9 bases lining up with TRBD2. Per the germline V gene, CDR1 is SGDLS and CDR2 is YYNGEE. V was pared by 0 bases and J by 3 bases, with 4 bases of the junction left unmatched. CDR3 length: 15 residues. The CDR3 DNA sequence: TGTGCCAGCAGCGTAGGTAGCGGGGGACTCTACGAGCAGTACTTC. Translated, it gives CASSVGSGGLYEQYF.

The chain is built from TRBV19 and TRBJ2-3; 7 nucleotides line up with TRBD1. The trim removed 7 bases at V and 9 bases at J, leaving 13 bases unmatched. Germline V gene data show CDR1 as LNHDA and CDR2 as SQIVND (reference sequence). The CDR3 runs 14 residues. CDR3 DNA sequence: TGTGCCAGTACCCCGCAGACAGGGTTAGGAACGCAGTATTTT. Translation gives CASTPQTGLGTQYF.

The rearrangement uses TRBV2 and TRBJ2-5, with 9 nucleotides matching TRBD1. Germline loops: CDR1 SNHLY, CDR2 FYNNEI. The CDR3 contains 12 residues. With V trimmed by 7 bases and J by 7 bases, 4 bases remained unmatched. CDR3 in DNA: TGTGCCAGCAAACAGGGGGCTGGGACCCAGTACTTC. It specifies CASKQGAGTQYF.

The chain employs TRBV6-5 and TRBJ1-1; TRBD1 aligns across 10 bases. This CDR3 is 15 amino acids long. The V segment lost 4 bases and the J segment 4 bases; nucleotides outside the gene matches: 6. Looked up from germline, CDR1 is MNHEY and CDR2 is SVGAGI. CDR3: CASSSTGGVGTEAFF. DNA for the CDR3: TGTGCCAGCAGTTCGACAGGGGGCGTGGGCACTGAAGCTTTCTTT.

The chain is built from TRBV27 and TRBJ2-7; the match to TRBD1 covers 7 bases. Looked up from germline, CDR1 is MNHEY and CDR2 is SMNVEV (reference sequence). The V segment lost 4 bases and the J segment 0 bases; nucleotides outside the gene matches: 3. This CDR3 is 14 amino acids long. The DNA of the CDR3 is TGTGCCAGCAGTTCTGGACAGGCCTCCTACGAGCAGTACTTC. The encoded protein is CASSSGQASYEQYF.

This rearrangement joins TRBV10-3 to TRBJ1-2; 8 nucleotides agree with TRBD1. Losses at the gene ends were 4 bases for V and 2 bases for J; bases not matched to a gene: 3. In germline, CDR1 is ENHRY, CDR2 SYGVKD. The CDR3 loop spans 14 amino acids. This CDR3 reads CAISGDRQNYGYTF. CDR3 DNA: TGTGCCATCAGTGGGGACAGGCAAAACTATGGCTACACCTTC.

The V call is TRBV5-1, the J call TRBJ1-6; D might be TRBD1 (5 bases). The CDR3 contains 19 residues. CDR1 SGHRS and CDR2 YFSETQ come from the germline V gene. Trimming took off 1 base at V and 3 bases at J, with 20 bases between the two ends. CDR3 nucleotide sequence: TGCGCCAGCAGCTTGACAGGCCCAACCTACCCCGTCTATAATTCACCCCTCCACTTT. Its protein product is CASSLTGPTYPVYNSPLHF. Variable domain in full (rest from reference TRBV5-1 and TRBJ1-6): KAGVTQTPRYLIKTRGQQVTLSCSPISGHRSVSWYQQTPGQGLQFLFEYFSETQRNKGNFPGRFSGRQFSNSRSEMNVSTLELGDSALYLCASSLTGPTYPVYNSPLHFGNGTRLTVT.

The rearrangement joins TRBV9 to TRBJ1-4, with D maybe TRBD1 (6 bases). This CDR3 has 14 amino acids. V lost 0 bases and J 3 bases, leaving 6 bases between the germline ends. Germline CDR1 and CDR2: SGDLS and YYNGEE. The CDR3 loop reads CASSVGTANEKLFF. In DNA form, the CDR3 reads TGTGCCAGCAGCGTAGGGACAGCTAATGAAAAACTGTTTTTT.

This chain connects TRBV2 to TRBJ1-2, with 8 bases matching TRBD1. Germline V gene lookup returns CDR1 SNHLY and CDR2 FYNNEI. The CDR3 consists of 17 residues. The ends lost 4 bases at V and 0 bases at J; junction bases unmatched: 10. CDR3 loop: CASSGPGQGGTNYGYTF. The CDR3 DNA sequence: TGTGCCAGCAGTGGACCCGGACAGGGAGGGACTAACTATGGCTACACCTTC.